What follows are 21 T cell receptor beta chains derived from one specimen sequenced in a study of T-cell reconstitution after alpha-beta-depleted transplantation in children. It was with unique molecular identifiers that the TCRbeta library was prepared. One entry per CDR3 protein results from TCRdb running MiXCR on the PCR reads. The data hold about 440,000 distinct CDR3 sequences, with roughly two fifths observed a single time. This sample comprised PBMCs, obtained before TCRalphabeta/CD19-depleted stem cell transplant. The receptors come from a girl aged 2-9 years with aplastic anemia, due to receive a stem cell transplant.

J is TRBJ2-1 and V is TRBV7-2, with TRBD2 matching over 7 bases. There are 14 residues in the CDR3. After removal of 3 bases from V and 7 bases from J, the junction contained 6 bases not matched to a gene. Per germline, CDR1 SGHTA and CDR2 FQGNSA. CDR3 sequence reads: CASSLAGELNEQFF. CDR3 DNA: TGTGCCAGCAGCTTGGCGGGAGAATTAAATGAGCAGTTCTTC.

The chain links TRBV2 to TRBJ1-2; D not certain. Trimming cost V 8 bases and J 0 bases, with 13 bases left between them. The CDR3 runs to 14 residues. CDR1 and CDR2 (germline): SNHLY, FYNNEI. The CDR3 DNA reads as TGTGCCAGCCCATTCCGGGATCCTAACTATGGCTACACCTTC. Translated, it gives CASPFRDPNYGYTF. The full variable domain, rest sourced from reference TRBV2 and TRBJ1-2, is EPEVTQTPSHQVTQMGQEVILRCVPISNHLYFYWYRQILGQKVEFLVSFYNNEISEKSEIFDDQFSVERPDGSNFTLKIRSTKLEDSAMYFCASPFRDPNYGYTFGSGTRLTVV.

The chain is built from TRBV12-3 or TRBV12-4 and TRBJ2-7; unclear D gene. CDR3 size: 15 residues. V dropped 5 bases and J dropped 0 bases, with 14 bases sitting between them. The CDR3 DNA is TGTGCCAGCAGTGTCTCGACACGGAGCTCCTACGAGCAGTACTTC. Translation: CASSVSTRSSYEQYF.

At least ten counts were recorded for this clonotype. The chain couples TRBV5-1 to TRBJ2-2; D gene uncertain. With 4 bases removed from V and 0 bases from J, the gap between germline ends came to 7 bases. The V gene's germline CDR1 is SGHRS and CDR2 YFSETQ. The CDR3 is made up of 14 amino acids. CDR3 DNA sequence: TGCGCCAGCAGCCCAGCCCCGAACACCGGGGAGCTGTTTTTT. Translation: CASSPAPNTGELFF.

The CDR3 DNA reads as TGCAGTGCTACGTCCCGGGACAGGGCCGATGAGCAGTTCTTC. It is translated as CSATSRDRADEQFF. This chain connects TRBV20-1 to TRBJ2-1; 9 positions agree with TRBD1. V gave up 4 bases and J gave up 8 bases; unmatched junction bases: 9. The germline V gene encodes CDR1 DFQATT and CDR2 SNEGSKA (reference sequence). The CDR3 contains 14 residues.

The CDR3 protein is CASSPPQTSLCEQYF. The DNA of the CDR3 is TGTGCCAGCAGCCCACCCCAGACTAGTCTCTGCGAGCAGTACTTC. The chain recombines TRBV28 with TRBJ2-7; D may be TRBD2 (6 bases). Germline CDR1 is MDHEN and CDR2 is SYDVKM. The CDR3 sequence is 15 residues long. V dropped 6 bases and J dropped 6 bases, with 21 bases sitting between them.

By share of the sample, this clonotype is medium-sized. J is TRBJ1-1 and V is TRBV4-2; a possible D gene is TRBD1 (5 bases). The CDR3 is 14 residues long. The germline V gene encodes CDR1 LGHNA and CDR2 YNFKEQ. The V and J ends lost 1 base and 8 bases respectively, with 14 bases between them. The CDR3 loop is CASSQAGGRDEAFF. CDR3 nucleotides: TGTGCCAGCAGCCAAGCCGGGGGGAGAGACGAAGCTTTCTTT.

This clonotype was recorded at least ten times. V is TRBV18 and J is TRBJ1-2, with 7 bases aligning to TRBD1. The germline gives CDR1 KGHSH, CDR2 LQKENI. The CDR3 sequence is 20 residues long. J was trimmed by 1 base and V by 1 base; bases with no gene match: 18. CDR3 in amino acids: CASSPRWVPEQGRNNYGYTF. CDR3 DNA sequence: TGTGCCAGCTCACCACGATGGGTCCCAGAACAGGGGCGAAATAACTATGGCTACACCTTC.

V is TRBV5-1 and J is TRBJ2-2, with 8 bases aligning to TRBD2. The CDR3 covers 16 residues. Trimming at V came to 3 bases and at J to 6 bases, leaving 10 bases not matched to a gene. CDR1 and CDR2 (germline): SGHRS, YFSETQ. CDR3 in DNA: TGCGCCAGCAGCTGGCGGACTAGCCGGGCCCCCGGGGAGCTGTTTTTT. Translation gives CASSWRTSRAPGELFF.

The V gene is TRBV20-1, the J gene TRBJ2-7, with D possibly matching TRBD1 (5 bases). Looked up from germline, CDR1 is DFQATT and CDR2 is SNEGSKA (reference sequence). CDR3 length: 12 amino acids. Trimming stripped 6 bases from V and 5 bases from J, with 14 bases between. The DNA for the CDR3 is TGCAGTGCCCACCCTGGGGCCAACGAGCAGTACTTC. Protein sequence: CSAHPGANEQYF.

This clonotype turned up a few times. The chain combines TRBV29-1 with TRBJ2-7, with D perhaps TRBD2 (6 bases). Trimming left V 4 bases short and J 3 bases short, with 19 bases between. Germline CDR1 and CDR2: SQVTM and ANQGSEA. The length of the CDR3 is 15 residues. CDR3 nucleotides: TGCAGCGTTGTCCCCTCCAAGGAGGGCTACTACGAGCAGTACTTC. Translating gives CSVVPSKEGYYEQYF.

This clonotype was picked up a small number of times. The chain joins TRBV12-5 to TRBJ2-7; the D gene is possibly TRBD2 (6 bases). Germline values: CDR1 LGHNT, CDR2 FRNRAP. V was clipped by 1 base and J by 0 bases, with 7 bases between them. The CDR3 consists of 14 residues. In DNA form, the CDR3 reads TGTGCTAGTGGTTTGGCGGGAGTCTCCTACGAGCAGTACTTC. It encodes CASGLAGVSYEQYF.

This chain joins TRBV5-1 and TRBJ2-3; D tentatively reads TRBD1 or TRBD2 (6 bases each). Germline CDR1 reads SGHRS; CDR2 reads YFSETQ. The CDR3 totals 16 residues. Deletions cut 5 bases from V and 0 bases from J, with 16 bases between. The CDR3 bases are TGCGCCAGCAGTCCTCCCCTGGGGGGCAGCACAGATACGCAGTATTTT. Protein product: CASSPPLGGSTDTQYF.

This clonotype was picked up a small number of times. The genes are TRBV19 and TRBJ2-2; 11 bases align to TRBD2. V lost 7 bases to trimming and J lost 5 bases; unmatched junction nucleotides: 6. Germline values: CDR1 LNHDA, CDR2 SQIVND (reference sequence). This CDR3 has 15 residues. CDR3 sequence: CASTLAGGRTGELFF. The DNA of the CDR3 is TGTGCCAGTACCTTAGCGGGAGGGCGAACCGGGGAGCTGTTTTTT.

This clonotype showed up just a few times. The CDR3 DNA follows: TGCGCCAGCAGCCAAGTTAATGGACAAGCACACTATGGCTACACCTTC. Protein sequence: CASSQVNGQAHYGYTF. The chain recombines TRBV4-3 with TRBJ1-2; possibly TRBD1 for D (5 bases). The germline gives CDR1 LGHNA, CDR2 YSLEER. The germline V and J ends were trimmed by 1 base and 3 bases, with 15 bases remaining between them. This CDR3 comprises 16 residues.

This clonotype was observed a handful of times. The chain carries TRBV21-1 and TRBJ2-1; the DNA was not used to check the table's D call, TRBD1. TRBV21-1 is designated a pseudogene. This CDR3 contains 14 residues. CDR3 coding DNA: TGTGCCACCCTAGGCCGGGTCCGGGGCAATGAGCAGTTCTTC. Protein: CATLGRVRGNEQFF.

This clonotype came up a few times. The CDR3 DNA follows: TGTGCCAGCAGCCAACTCCGGGACGTCCACTACGAGCAGTACTTC. Protein: CASSQLRDVHYEQYF. V is TRBV28 and J is TRBJ2-7; possibly TRBD1 or TRBD2 for D (5 bases each). This CDR3 is built from 15 residues. V lost 6 bases, J lost 3 bases, and 18 bases lay in between. CDR1 is MDHEN, CDR2 SYDVKM, per germline.

The J gene is TRBJ2-7, the V gene TRBV19, with a possible D match to TRBD1 (6 bases). The length of the CDR3 is 15 residues. Per germline, CDR1 LNHDA and CDR2 SQIVND (reference sequence). The V and J ends lost 5 bases and 0 bases respectively, with 14 bases between them. The CDR3 sequence is CASSLRGFSSYEQYF. The CDR3 nucleotides read TGTGCCAGTAGTCTCAGGGGCTTTAGCTCCTACGAGCAGTACTTC.

This chain links TRBV7-2 with TRBJ2-5, with D perhaps being TRBD1 or TRBD2 (6 bases each). This CDR3 spans 13 amino acids. Germline V gene data show CDR1 as SGHTA and CDR2 as FQGNSA. V lost 7 bases, J lost 5 bases, and 14 bases lay in between. The CDR3 sequence is CASKGGNGETQYF. CDR3 DNA: TGTGCCAGCAAAGGGGGGAATGGGGAGACCCAGTACTTC.

The V call is TRBV7-9, the J call TRBJ2-5; 9 nucleotides agree with TRBD1. CDR1 is SEHNR, CDR2 FQNEAQ, per germline (reference sequence). V was pared by 6 bases and J by 5 bases, with 7 bases of the junction left unmatched. The CDR3 sequence is 14 residues long. The DNA for the CDR3 is TGTGCCAGCAGTTACGGGACAGGGAGGGAGACCCAGTACTTC. It yields the protein CASSYGTGRETQYF.

This clonotype has just a few counts. The gene calls are TRBV5-1 and TRBJ2-3; D remains ambiguous. The CDR3 is made up of 16 amino acids. Trimming cost V 1 base and J 0 bases, with 12 bases left between them. Germline-derived CDR1 and CDR2 are SGHRS and YFSETQ. This CDR3 reads CASSLRRTPSTDTQYF. CDR3 nucleotide sequence: TGCGCCAGCAGCTTGCGCAGAACCCCTAGCACAGATACGCAGTATTTT.